This is a list of T cell receptor beta chains from one sample in a study of blood T cells in healthy people across ages. In TCRdb, the 5' RACE reads were re-called with MiXCR into one record per CDR3 protein. The profile shows around 820,000 distinct CDR3 sequences, 20% to 25% of them singletons. This same sample was also taken into another study, of T cells of mothers and their children.

Sequencing was done on a sample of blood. The origin of the receptors is a boy aged 10-17 years in good health. The CDR3 runs from the conserved cysteine through the conserved F or W. A D gene is named only where the DNA matches it firmly. Size values are once, few and many counts, or a class for expanded clones, and some rows have none.

CDR3 DNA,CDR3 protein,clone size,J gene,D gene,V gene
TGTGCCAGCAGCTTCCGGGGGGGCATGAACACTGAAGCTTTCTTT,CASSFRGGMNTEAFF,NA,TRBJ1-1,NA,TRBV7-9
TGTGCCAGCAATCGACAGGGAGGATACGAGCAGTACTTC,CASNRQGGYEQYF,NA,TRBJ2-7,NA,TRBV6-6
TGCGCCAGCAGCCAAGATGAAGCGGGAGATCCAGATACGCAGTATTTT,CASSQDEAGDPDTQYF,NA,TRBJ2-3,TRBD2,TRBV4-1
TGCAGTGCTAGGGAGTTATTGGGCACTGAAGCTTTCTTT,CSARELLGTEAFF,NA,TRBJ1-1,NA,TRBV20-1
TGTGCCAGCAGCGAGGGCTCGGGCTATGGCTACACCTTC,CASSEGSGYGYTF,few,TRBJ1-2,NA,TRBV7-2
TGTGCCATCAGTGACGTCGCAGGGGCCAGCACTGAAGCTTTCTTT,CAISDVAGASTEAFF,NA,TRBJ1-1,NA,TRBV10-3
TGTGCCAGCAGCCCATTTAGCACTAGCTCCTACAATGAGCAGTTCTTC,CASSPFSTSSYNEQFF,NA,TRBJ2-1,NA,TRBV7-2
TGTGCCAGCAGTTTAAGCCCGGGGGGAACCTACGAGCAGTACTTC,CASSLSPGGTYEQYF,few,TRBJ2-7,TRBD2,TRBV12-3/TRBV12-4
TGTGCCAGCAGCACCCGGACAGCCACTGAAGCTTTCTTT,CASSTRTATEAFF,few,TRBJ1-1,NA,TRBV7-2
TGTGCCAGCAGCTTCGCGGTTGGCTACACCTTC,CASSFAVGYTF,NA,TRBJ1-2,NA,TRBV7-2
TGCAGCGTTGATTCGGGTTTCAGCTATGGCTACACCTTC,CSVDSGFSYGYTF,NA,TRBJ1-2,NA,TRBV29-1
TGTGCCAGCAGCTACGGGGACGGAGGACAAGCAGAGACCCAGTACTTC,CASSYGDGGQAETQYF,NA,TRBJ2-5,NA,TRBV5-8
TGTGCCAGCGGACCGTATGCGGGAGGTGGGGAGACCCAGTACTTC,CASGPYAGGGETQYF,NA,TRBJ2-5,TRBD2,TRBV12-3/TRBV12-4
TGTGCCAGCAGTACAAGACTAGCGGGAGCTCCAGATACGCAGTATTTT,CASSTRLAGAPDTQYF,few,TRBJ2-3,TRBD2,TRBV12-3/TRBV12-4
TGCAGCGCTACAAGGGACAGGGGAAGCTCTGAAGCTTTCTTT,CSATRDRGSSEAFF,few,TRBJ1-1,TRBD1,TRBV29-1
TGTGCCAGCAGTGAATTGGGGAGTTCCCACGAGCAGTACTTC,CASSELGSSHEQYF,few,TRBJ2-7,NA,TRBV25-1
TGTGCCAGCAGGCACGTCCGGGACAAGCCCTACGAGCAGTACTTC,CASRHVRDKPYEQYF,few,TRBJ2-7,NA,TRBV6-5
TGTGCCAGCAGCCAAGAATCGAGGGGCCGGGAGACCCAGTACTTC,CASSQESRGRETQYF,NA,TRBJ2-5,NA,TRBV3-1
TGCAGTGCTATGGCTCGGGGGGACAATGAGCAGTTCTTC,CSAMARGDNEQFF,few,TRBJ2-1,TRBD2,TRBV20-1
TGTGCCAGCAGCCCTCCCGGGGGGGCGGGGGACATTCAGTACTTC,CASSPPGGAGDIQYF,few,TRBJ2-4,TRBD2,TRBV28
TGCAGTGCCACGGTTGGGACTAGCCTTAACATTCAGTACTTC,CSATVGTSLNIQYF,NA,TRBJ2-4,TRBD2,TRBV20-1
TGTGCCAGCAGCCCTCGGGCCCGGGACGGAAATGAAAAACTGTTTTTT,CASSPRARDGNEKLFF,few,TRBJ1-4,NA,TRBV7-9
TGTGCCATCAGCGATGGACAGGGAGAGGCCAAAAACATTCAGTACTTC,CAISDGQGEAKNIQYF,few,TRBJ2-4,TRBD1,TRBV10-3
TGTGCCATCAGGGGGACAGGGACGTCCTACGAGCAGTACTTC,CAIRGTGTSYEQYF,few,TRBJ2-7,TRBD1,TRBV10-3
TGTGCCAGCAGGGGGTTCTACGAGCAGTACTTC,CASRGFYEQYF,NA,TRBJ2-7,NA,TRBV28
TGCGCCAGCAGCATCGGACTACCGCAAGAGACCCAGTACTTC,CASSIGLPQETQYF,few,TRBJ2-5,NA,TRBV5-1
TGCGCCAGCAGCCAACCAGGGACAGGGTACGAAAAACTGTTTTTT,CASSQPGTGYEKLFF,few,TRBJ1-4,TRBD1,TRBV4-3
TGCGCCAGCAGCCAAGATAGGCGCAGGGTCATCGGAAACACCATATATTTT,CASSQDRRRVIGNTIYF,few,TRBJ1-3,NA,TRBV4-3
TGTGCCAGCAGTGAAAATCTTCCCGGCACTGAAGCTTTCTTT,CASSENLPGTEAFF,NA,TRBJ1-1,NA,TRBV2
TGTGCCAGCAGTGCCTCCGGACTAGCGGGAACGCCAGATACGCAGTATTTT,CASSASGLAGTPDTQYF,NA,TRBJ2-3,TRBD2,TRBV28
TGTGCCAGCAGGATCTCCAGAGGAGGTCAAGAGACCCTGTACTTC,CASRISRGGQETLYF,NA,TRBJ2-5,NA,TRBV6-6
TGTGCCAGCAGCTTCACATCCACCGGGGAGCTGTTTTTT,CASSFTSTGELFF,NA,TRBJ2-2,NA,TRBV7-3
TGTGCCAGTAGTACCGTGGTGGCCTACAATGAGCAGTTCTTC,CASSTVVAYNEQFF,few,TRBJ2-1,NA,TRBV19
TGTGCCAGCAGTTTGCTTGGCACTGAAGCTTTCTTT,CASSLLGTEAFF,many,TRBJ1-1,NA,TRBV7-9
TGTGCCAGCAGTGAATCCCAGACCCCCTCAGGCGATACGCAGTATTTT,CASSESQTPSGDTQYF,NA,TRBJ2-3,NA,TRBV25-1
TGCGCCAGCAGCCAAGCGGGAGGGCCGTATTATGAGCAGTTCTTC,CASSQAGGPYYEQFF,NA,TRBJ2-1,TRBD2,TRBV4-1
TGTGCCAGCAGTTATGAGAGGGTACCGGGCGACTACGAGCAGTACTTC,CASSYERVPGDYEQYF,many,TRBJ2-7,NA,TRBV6-6
TGTGCCAGCAGCCAGGGAGGGGAGCTCGGGTACAATGAGCAGTTCTTC,CASSQGGELGYNEQFF,NA,TRBJ2-1,TRBD2,TRBV5-5
TGCAGTGCTAGAGATCCGCGGCAGAGCGATATGAACACTGAAGCTTTCTTT,CSARDPRQSDMNTEAFF,NA,TRBJ1-1,NA,TRBV20-1
TGTGCCAGCAGCGTAGGGGTACTAGCGGGAGATGAGCAGTTCTTC,CASSVGVLAGDEQFF,few,TRBJ2-1,TRBD2,TRBV9
TGTGCCAGCAGTTTGGGCGGGAGAGGATATGAGCAGTTCTTC,CASSLGGRGYEQFF,NA,TRBJ2-1,TRBD2,TRBV28
TGCGCCAGCGCTGGGCAGACGAACACCGGGGAGCTGTTTTTT,CASAGQTNTGELFF,few,TRBJ2-2,NA,TRBV5-1
TGTGCCAGCAGCTCGTTATTAGGGGGGCGCGATATGTATGAGCAGTTCTTC,CASSSLLGGRDMYEQFF,few,TRBJ2-1,NA,TRBV7-8
TGCGCCAGCAGCCACGGCGGACTAGCGGGGCAAGAGACCCAGTACTTC,CASSHGGLAGQETQYF,NA,TRBJ2-5,TRBD2,TRBV4-3
TGCAGTGCTAGGGTCTTGGGGTTAAACTATGGCTACACCTTC,CSARVLGLNYGYTF,NA,TRBJ1-2,NA,TRBV20-1